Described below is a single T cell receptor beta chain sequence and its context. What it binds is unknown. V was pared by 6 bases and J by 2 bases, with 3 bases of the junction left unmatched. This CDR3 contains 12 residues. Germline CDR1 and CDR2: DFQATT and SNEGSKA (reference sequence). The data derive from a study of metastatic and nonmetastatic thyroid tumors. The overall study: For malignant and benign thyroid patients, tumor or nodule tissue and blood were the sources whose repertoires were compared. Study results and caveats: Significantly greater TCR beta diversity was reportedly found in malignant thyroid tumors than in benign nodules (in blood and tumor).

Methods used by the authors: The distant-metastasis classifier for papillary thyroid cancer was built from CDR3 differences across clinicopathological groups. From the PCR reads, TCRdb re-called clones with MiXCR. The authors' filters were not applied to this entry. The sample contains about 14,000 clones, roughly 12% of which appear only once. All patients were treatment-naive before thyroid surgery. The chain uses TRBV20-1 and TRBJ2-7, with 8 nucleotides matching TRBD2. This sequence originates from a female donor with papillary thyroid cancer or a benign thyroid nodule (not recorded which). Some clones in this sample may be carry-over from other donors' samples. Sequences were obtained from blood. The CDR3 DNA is TGCAGTGCGGGCGGGGGGACCTACGAGCAGTACTTC. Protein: CSAGGGTYEQYF.